This T cell receptor (beta chain) was recorded in a study of T-cell reconstitution after alpha-beta-depleted transplantation in children. In its sample, this clonotype was seen many times. Its antigen remains unknown. Unmatched junction bases numbered 12, after V lost 9 bases and J lost 0 bases. The CDR3 spans 18 residues. Study-level points and caveats: About two months after transplant, alpha-beta T cells reportedly came from several hundred expanded graft clones. In some patients, recipient T cells and intrathymic progenitors surviving conditioning explained high day-60 diversity. Among T cells one year after transplant, newly produced cells accounted for most counts and diversity.

The TCRbeta library was prepared with unique molecular identifiers. MiXCR, applied by TCRdb to the PCR reads, yields one record per CDR3 protein. The table shows 200,000 to 250,000 distinct CDR3 sequences, with approximately 10% occurring only once. V usage is TRBV12-3 or TRBV12-4 and J usage is TRBJ2-6; 9 bases align to TRBD1. This TCR was recovered from a child less than two years old with acute myeloid leukemia, due to receive a stem cell transplant. Source: PBMCs, taken before TCRalphabeta/CD19-depleted stem cell transplant. The CDR3 DNA is TGTGCCAGTCTTCCCAGGGACAGGGTGAGCTCTGGGGCCAACGTCCTGACTTTC. This translates into CASLPRDRVSSGANVLTF.